This TCR beta chain was recorded in a study of cytomegalovirus exposure and HLA in healthy donors. Unmatched junction bases numbered 3, after V lost 3 bases and J lost 4 bases. Germline loops: CDR1 SGHNT, CDR2 YENEEA. CDR3 length: 14 residues. Notes on this clone: The antigen is unknown.

General study points: Several top significant clusters appeared, in a later analysis, to be linked to common viral pathogens. Relative to the 666-donor mean, N-insertions were reportedly fewer in an Asian-associated ancestry cluster in a later analysis. Certain sequence variants were highly shared and formed a cluster, and this cluster was likely a sequencing artifact. What TCR beta sequences reportedly achieved was accurate prediction of HLA-A and HLA-B alleles in most subjects.

This PCR relied on a set of 60 Vbeta primers and 13 Jbeta primers. Data came from immunoSEQ multiplex PCR; TCRdb stores just in-frame clones and leaves some out. The table lists 150,000 or so clones, 60% to 80% of them singletons, with approximately 15% in the top ten. The J gene is TRBJ2-3, the V gene TRBV11-3; 8 nucleotides align to TRBD1. This sequence originates from a woman aged 40 to 55 in good health and CMV-seronegative. Sequenced: PBMCs. The CDR3 loop reads CASSFSGGADTQYF. The CDR3 coding sequence is TGTGCCAGCAGCTTCTCAGGGGGCGCAGATACGCAGTATTTT.